The 22 T cell receptor beta chains below were found in one sample sequenced in a study of beta chain features in type 1 diabetes. The whole isolated RNA underwent reverse transcription, so sequencing captured expressed TCRB transcripts. Only in-frame clones appear in the TCRdb table, and some are missing; sequencing was by immunoSEQ multiplex PCR. The sample includes over 500,000 clones, roughly 16% seen only once; the top ten take about 0.097%. Sequenced input: naive CD4+ T cells from blood. The receptors here all came from a man aged 18 to 35 in good health.

This clone occurred a few times. The chain combines TRBV28 with TRBJ2-7, with D maybe TRBD1 (5 bases). Trimming pared 7 bases from V and 4 bases from J, leaving 11 bases between. This CDR3 comprises 12 residues. Looked up from germline, CDR1 is MDHEN and CDR2 is SYDVKM. CDR3 in DNA: TGTGCCAGCACCGGCAGGGCTTACGAGCAGTACTTC. Its translation: CASTGRAYEQYF. Complete variable domain (other parts from reference TRBV28 and TRBJ2-7): DVKVTQSSRYLVKRTGEKVFLECVQDMDHENMFWYRQDPGLGLRLIYFSYDVKMKEKGDIPEGYSVSREKKERFSLILESASTNQTSMYLCASTGRAYEQYFGPGTRLTVT.

The table lists this clone with a few counts. The rearrangement links TRBV9 to TRBJ1-5, with TRBD1 as a possible D gene (6 bases). Deletions cut 3 bases from V and 4 bases from J, with 11 bases between. Per germline, CDR1 SGDLS and CDR2 YYNGEE. The CDR3 spans 14 residues. CDR3 loop: CASSGTGTNQPQHF. CDR3 nucleotide sequence: TGTGCCAGCAGCGGAACAGGGACTAATCAGCCCCAGCATTTT. Drawing the rest from reference TRBV9 and TRBJ1-5, the complete variable domain is DSGVTQTPKHLITATGQRVTLRCSPRSGDLSVYWYQQSLDQGLQFLIQYYNGEERAKGNILERFSAQQFPDLHSELNLSSLELGDSALYFCASSGTGTNQPQHFGDGTRLSIL.

As DNA, the CDR3 is TGTGCCAGCAGCCCACACTCACTAGGCGACCTGCGTGGGCTCTACGAGCAGTACTTC. It yields the protein CASSPHSLGDLRGLYEQYF. The chain couples TRBV11-2 to TRBJ2-7; possible D gene TRBD2, 5 bases. Germline V CDR1 and CDR2: SGHAT, FQNNGV. The CDR3 covers 19 residues. The V end lost 5 bases, the J end lost 3 bases, and 29 bases lay between the germline ends.

This clone was observed a few times. This chain links TRBV21-1 with TRBJ2-5; no DNA check was done on the table's D call, TRBD1. TRBV21-1 is classified as a pseudogene. The CDR3 contains 16 residues. CDR3 region: CASSRQGRGLQETQYF. The CDR3 DNA reads as TGTGCCAGCAGCAGACAGGGAAGGGGCCTCCAAGAGACCCAGTACTTC.

This clone occurred a few times. This chain connects TRBV5-6 to TRBJ2-5; 8 positions agree with TRBD2. The trim removed 4 bases at V and 4 bases at J, leaving 6 bases unmatched. Germline V gene sequence: CDR1 SGHDT, CDR2 YYEEEE. This CDR3 is built from 14 residues. DNA of the CDR3: TGTGCCAGCAGCCCTCCGGGGGGGGCAGAGACCCAGTACTTC. It encodes CASSPPGGAETQYF.

This chain uses TRBV10-3 with TRBJ2-7; possibly TRBD2 for D (6 bases). The length of the CDR3 is 11 residues. Germline CDR1 and CDR2: ENHRY and SYGVKD. Deletions cut 7 bases from V and 4 bases from J, with 8 bases between. CDR3 residues: CAIMREYEQYF. In nucleotides, the CDR3 is TGTGCCATCATGCGGGAATACGAGCAGTACTTC.

This clone occurred a few times. The genes are TRBV19 and TRBJ1-1, with D possibly matching TRBD1 (5 bases). This CDR3 contains 15 residues. The V and J ends lost 6 bases and 1 base respectively, with 15 bases between them. Germline CDR1 is LNHDA and CDR2 is SQIVND (reference sequence). CDR3 in amino acids: CASRQARRENTEAFF. CDR3 DNA: TGTGCCAGTAGACAGGCGCGGAGAGAGAACACTGAAGCTTTCTTT.

This clone was seen only a few times. The genes are TRBV10-3 and TRBJ2-3, with 12 positions matching TRBD2. Germline V lookup: CDR1 ENHRY, CDR2 SYGVKD. V trimming: 5 bases; J trimming: 4 bases; junction bases outside the gene matches: 4. The CDR3 contains 15 residues. The CDR3 here is CAISPTSGSSDTQYF. The DNA for the CDR3 is TGTGCCATCAGTCCGACTAGCGGGAGTTCAGATACGCAGTATTTT.

The chain is built from TRBV20-1 and TRBJ2-7; D is ambiguous. V was shortened by 4 bases and J by 6 bases, with 10 bases between the two germline ends. The CDR3 is 11 amino acids. Germline assignment: CDR1 DFQATT and CDR2 SNEGSKA (reference sequence). The CDR3 here is CSATEPSEQYF. The CDR3 nucleotides are TGCAGTGCTACTGAACCTTCCGAGCAGTACTTC.

This clone has at least ten counts. This sequence joins TRBV14 and TRBJ2-1; 10 nucleotides match TRBD2. The CDR3 spans 17 residues. V was clipped by 1 base and J by 7 bases; unmatched bases: 10. CDR1 is SGHDN and CDR2 is FVKESK in the germline V gene. Here the CDR3 DNA reads TGTGCCAGCAGCCAAGGACGGCGGGCTAGCGGGAGTAATGAGCAGTTCTTC. It specifies CASSQGRRASGSNEQFF.

The genes are TRBV25-1 and TRBJ1-6, with D possibly TRBD1 on 5 matching bases. Per germline, CDR1 MGHDK and CDR2 SYGVNS. There are 15 residues in the CDR3. V dropped 6 bases and J dropped 3 bases, with 12 bases sitting between them. CDR3 region: CASSRGGNYNSPLHF. In nucleotides, the CDR3 is TGTGCCAGCAGCCGGGGGGGGAACTATAATTCACCCCTCCACTTT.

This sequence joins TRBV9 and TRBJ2-5, with D uncertain. The J call is in doubt because the DNA end fits TRBJ2-7 better. The CDR3 extends over 14 amino acids. The germline V gene has CDR1 SGDLS and CDR2 YYNGEE. The CDR3 is CASSVAVSSYEQYF. For the CDR3, the DNA is TGTGCCAGCAGCGTAGCGGTTAGCTCCTACGAGCAGTACTTC.

The V gene is TRBV25-1, the J gene TRBJ1-2; a weak D match, TRBD1 (5 bases). Germline loops: CDR1 MGHDK, CDR2 SYGVNS. V dropped 5 bases and J dropped 6 bases, with 16 bases sitting between them. CDR3 length: 14 amino acids. For the CDR3, the DNA is TGTGCCAGCAGTACCCAGTGGGGCCTGCATGGCTACACCTTC. Protein product: CASSTQWGLHGYTF.

The rearrangement joins TRBV7-9 to TRBJ1-1; D unclear. This CDR3 comprises 13 residues. Looked up from germline, CDR1 is SEHNR and CDR2 is FQNEAQ (reference sequence). V gave up 5 bases and J gave up 0 bases, with 7 bases separating them. CDR3: CASSQGMNTEAFF. The CDR3, as DNA: TGTGCCAGCAGCCAAGGGATGAACACTGAAGCTTTCTTT.

This clone was observed a handful of times. This CDR3 is CASSVDRVGYGYTF. The CDR3 coding sequence is TGTGCCAGCAGCGTGGACAGGGTGGGCTATGGCTACACCTTC. V usage is TRBV7-2 and J usage is TRBJ1-2, with 8 nucleotides matching TRBD1. V was pared by 5 bases and J by 4 bases, with 6 bases of the junction left unmatched. CDR1 SGHTA and CDR2 FQGNSA come from the germline V gene. The CDR3 spans 14 residues.

The CDR3 region is CASSSGAETYEQYF. The CDR3 DNA is TGTGCCAGCAGCTCCGGGGCAGAGACCTACGAGCAGTACTTC. The chain is built from TRBV7-9 and TRBJ2-7; either TRBD1 or TRBD2 may supply D (5 bases each). Germline lookup yields CDR1 SEHNR and CDR2 FQNEAQ (reference sequence). Trimming took off 4 bases at V and 2 bases at J, with 12 bases between the two ends. This CDR3 has 14 residues.

The chain links TRBV7-2 to TRBJ1-3; D is possibly TRBD1 (6 bases). The CDR3 spans 16 residues. Germline V CDR1 and CDR2: SGHTA, FQGNSA. V was cut by 0 bases and J by 0 bases, with 9 bases left in between. CDR3 sequence: CASSLAADSSGNTIYF. The DNA for the CDR3 is TGTGCCAGCAGCTTAGCCGCGGACAGCTCTGGAAACACCATATATTTT.

This clone was observed a handful of times. The CDR3 region has the DNA TGTGCCAGCAGTCCGAGTTCTCTAGAATACAATGAGCAGTTCTTC. Translated, it gives CASSPSSLEYNEQFF. The rearrangement uses TRBV4-2 and TRBJ2-1; D remains ambiguous. Germline assignment: CDR1 LGHNA and CDR2 YNFKEQ. The V and J ends lost 6 bases and 4 bases respectively, with 16 bases between them. This CDR3 has 15 amino acids.

This clone was seen more than once but under ten times. The rearrangement uses TRBV7-2 and TRBJ2-1, with D uncertain. CDR1 is SGHTA, CDR2 FQGNSA, per germline. The CDR3 is 15 residues long. The ends were cut back, 7 bases at V and 5 bases at J, with 18 bases in the middle. CDR3 in amino acids: CASNPGGTVHNEQFF. For the CDR3, the DNA is TGTGCCAGCAACCCTGGCGGAACAGTACACAATGAGCAGTTCTTC.

There are a few counts of this clone. This chain joins TRBV5-6 and TRBJ1-2, with 8 bases aligning to TRBD1. From germline, CDR1 is SGHDT and CDR2 YYEEEE. The CDR3 runs 15 residues. Trimming cost V 1 base and J 4 bases; bases outside gene matches: 6. For the CDR3, the DNA is TGTGCCAGCAGCTTGATGGACAGGGATATCTATGGCTACACCTTC. Its protein product is CASSLMDRDIYGYTF.

The chain links TRBV6-1 to TRBJ1-5; 8 bases align to TRBD1. The CDR3 spans 17 residues. Germline loops: CDR1 MNHNS, CDR2 SASEGT. The J segment lost 6 bases and the V segment lost 4 bases, leaving 14 bases of the junction unmatched. The CDR3 protein is CASSGGGPGQAGQPQHF. In DNA form, the CDR3 reads TGTGCCAGCAGTGGGGGTGGACCGGGACAGGCAGGTCAGCCCCAGCATTTT.

J is TRBJ1-2 and V is TRBV7-6; 7 nucleotides align to TRBD1. Germline trimming cut 5 bases from V and 0 bases from J; bases unmatched to any gene: 9. CDR1 SGHVS and CDR2 FNYEAQ come from the germline V gene. This CDR3 has 16 residues. The CDR3 spells CASSPQGTLTNYGYTF. In DNA, the CDR3 is TGTGCCAGCAGCCCACAGGGGACTTTGACTAACTATGGCTACACCTTC.